The clone carrying this T cell receptor (beta chain) showed up just a few times. Its antigen is not known. Per sample, at least 5 micrograms of total RNA were extracted. The record originates from a study of blood T cells in healthy people across ages. Study observations and caveats: Relative to aged donors, long-lived donors carried more naive CD4+ cells and displayed higher diversity.

Germline CDR1 and CDR2: SGDLS and YYNGEE. The CDR3 sequence is 15 residues long. The second PCR ran 7 to 11 cycles with a sample-barcoded 5' primer and J-beta primers. Every cDNA molecule carried a tag from a template-switch adaptor bearing 12 random nucleotides. TCRdb independently ran MiXCR on the 5' RACE reads; one entry per CDR3 protein. The table records fewer than 950,000 distinct CDR3 sequences, about 53% of them present only once. Sequencing was performed on blood. The receptor was derived from an elderly man in good health. The chain carries TRBV9 and TRBJ2-4; 13 nucleotides agree with TRBD2. Matching the DNA end better, TRBJ2-7 makes the J call doubtful. The CDR3 sequence is CASSVGGLAGVEQYF. As DNA, the CDR3 is TGTGCCAGCAGCGTAGGAGGACTAGCGGGAGTCGAGCAGTACTTC.